This T cell receptor beta chain was recorded in a study of post-analysis software for immune sequencing data. Study-level background: The study covered relapsing-remitting, secondary progressive and progressive-relapsing courses of multiple sclerosis. Overall study results and limits: When patients were compared with controls, a handful of TRBV segments were more frequent, TRBV5-6, TRBV5-1 and TRBV20-1 among them. Diversity measured as normalized Chao1 was significantly lower in multiple sclerosis patients than in controls.

Turning to this clonotype: Its cognate antigen is unknown.

Prepared TCR beta cDNA libraries contained unique molecular identifiers. TCRdb used MiXCR to reprocess the PCR reads, holding one entry per CDR3 protein. The sample holds some 890,000 distinct CDR3 sequences, roughly half seen once. With 3 bases removed from V and 5 bases from J, the gap between germline ends came to 28 bases. This CDR3 is 19 amino acids long. CDR1 is SGHDN, CDR2 FVKESK, per germline. The origin of this receptor is a girl aged 10-17 years with multiple sclerosis. Sequencing was carried out using blood. The chain couples TRBV14 to TRBJ1-1, with D maybe TRBD1 (5 bases). CDR3 loop: CASSQDPGLLARDGTEAFF. In nucleotides, the CDR3 is TGTGCCAGCAGCCAGGATCCGGGTTTATTGGCCAGGGATGGGACTGAAGCTTTCTTT. The full variable domain, in which reference TRBV14 and TRBJ1-1 provide the parts outside the CDR3, is EAGVTQFPSHSVIEKGQTVTLRCDPISGHDNLYWYRRVMGKEIKFLLHFVKESKQDESGMPNNRFLAERTGGTYSTLKVQPAELEDSGVYFCASSQDPGLLARDGTEAFFGQGTRLTVV.